This record looks at one T cell receptor (beta chain) sequence and its context. Its antigen is as yet unknown. TCRdb itself ran the reads through MiXCR, one entry per CDR3 protein. The sample carries just over 300,000 distinct CDR3 sequences, roughly a sixth recorded once. V was cut by 6 bases and J by 5 bases, with 24 bases left in between. Germline V CDR1 and CDR2: DFQATT, SNEGSKA (reference sequence). The CDR3 loop spans 16 amino acids. The data derive from a study of T cell repertoires in cytomegalovirus infection. For the study at large: CMV infection and matching HLA type were both indicated by public TCR beta signatures. Study results and limitations: Cumulative public TCR beta family frequency identified carriers of CMV plus the relevant HLA. Ex vivo responses were dominated by HLA-C-restricted CMV-specific TCR beta clonotypes.

Sequenced sample: PBMCs. The sequence came from a human donor in good health (CMV status not recorded). Some clones in this sample may be carry-over from other donors' samples. The genes are TRBV20-1 and TRBJ2-3; possible D gene TRBD1, 6 bases. This CDR3 reads CSAGGRGGVWGDTQYF. CDR3 DNA sequence: TGCAGTGCCGGTGGGCGAGGGGGAGTTTGGGGAGATACGCAGTATTTT.